This T cell receptor beta chain emerged from a study of cytomegalovirus exposure and HLA in healthy donors. Overall study results and limits: Reported results showed that the classifier diagnosed cytomegalovirus status with high specificity and sensitivity. A missense DCLRE1C variant was associated with V- and J-gene trimming of TCR beta chains in a later analysis, and an independent cohort replicated the association. In a later analysis, most CMV-associated TCR beta chains appeared HLA-restricted.

V was trimmed by 7 bases and J by 2 bases, leaving 9 bases between them. The V gene's germline CDR1 is SGHVS and CDR2 FNYEAQ. CDR3 size: 14 residues. A remark on this clone: Its antigen is undetermined.

PCR amplification relied on 60 Vbeta primers (plus 13 Jbeta primers). TCRdb's table, derived via immunoSEQ multiplex PCR, lists solely in-frame clones and lacks some. The repertoire has roughly 240,000 clones, about 85% of them found once; the top ten carry around 0.23%. The clonotype comes from a girl aged 2-10 years in good health and CMV-seronegative. Sample: PBMCs. The chain uses TRBV7-6 and TRBJ1-6; no clear D. Here the CDR3 DNA reads TGTGCCAGCACCTCAACAGCCTATAATTCACCCCTCCACTTT. It yields the protein CASTSTAYNSPLHF.